This T cell receptor beta chain was recovered during a study of monozygotic twins with inflammatory bowel disease (dated by TCRdb to the late 2010s). General notes on the study: The complete study included 28 monozygotic twin pairs: 19 IBD-discordant Danish pairs and nine German pairs, of which four were IBD-concordant and five were IBD-discordant. The search for disease-associated traits relied mainly on comparing IBD patients with their genetically identical healthy co-twins within discordant pairs. Each individual had, on average, about 151 000 unique TCRalpha sequences and 181 000 unique TCRbeta sequences available for analysis. Paper-wide results and their limitations: Differing immunosuppressive treatments among patients may have added background noise and inter-individual variability to the repertoires. A decrease in TCRbeta repertoire diversity, as measured by inverse Simpson index, was observed in IBD patients compared with their healthy co-twins. Repertoire similarity did not differ between concordant and discordant twins, which could be due to limited statistical power. No single strong signal or clonotype linked to IBD turned up in the results, so the idea that one exists was not supported. Different T cell subtypes could not be distinguished in the analysis. IBD patients shared fewer clonotypes with other individuals than healthy twins did, most markedly in patients showing signs of disease activity.

From each donor, an approximately 2.3 ml peripheral blood sample was drawn into PAXgene tubes and stored at -80 degrees C. Without T cell sorting, total RNA was isolated from whole blood using the PAXgene blood miRNA kit on an automated QIAcube. Peripheral blood from monozygotic twin pairs concordant or discordant for inflammatory bowel disease was subjected to deep TCRalpha and TCRbeta repertoire profiling with unique molecular barcoding. For every twin pair, smoking habits were documented, and each individual was categorised as a current, former or never smoker. In regard to this clonotype: Its specific antigen is unknown.

From a lookup of the germline V gene, CDR1 and CDR2 are SGHTA and FQGNSA. From cysteine to phenylalanine, the CDR3 is 13 amino acids long. No DNA is given. Receptor amplification or capture employed 5' RACE. Each TCR library was prepared from roughly 3,800 ng of total RNA. For each sample, cDNA was synthesized in eight separate reactions using SMARTScribe reverse transcriptase. Unique molecular identifiers containing a 6-nucleotide sample barcode were introduced through template switching during cDNA synthesis. Amplification of TCRalpha and TCRbeta cDNA involved two nested PCRs of 16 and 9 cycles, and each PCR was followed by bead purification. Before amplification, cDNA was treated with uracil DNA-glycosylase and purified using the QIAquick PCR purification kit. The second PCR was the step at which Illumina TruSeq-compatible adapters and sample-specific barcodes were added. TapeStation and Qubit were used to check library quality and concentration, and around 5.2 ng of each library went into the pool. Sequencing of pooled libraries was carried out on an Illumina HiSeq2500 single-index Rapid Run using 2 x 100 bp reads and custom sequencing primers. On the authors' methods: MiGEC version 1.2.6 was used for UMI-based consensus assembly, which corrected PCR and sequencing errors. MiXCR version 2.1.1 was used to carry out V(D)J alignment, clonotype assembly and CDR3 extraction. Gene usage, clonotype sharing and MAIT/NKT TCR abundance were normalised by analysing the top 1000, 10 000 and 20 000 clonotypes per sample. After downsampling to 27 000 UMIs, diversity was calculated as the inverse Simpson index using the vegan R package. Paired Mann-Whitney U tests were applied to discordant twin pairs, with Benjamini-Hochberg correction for multiple testing. TCRdb reprocessed the sequencing reads and holds a single record per CDR3 protein sequence, with no DNA. V and J calls and clone size were set by TCRdb, not the authors. The table of this sample itemizes around 380,000 distinct CDR3 sequences. The ten largest clonotypes hold around 2.5% of the sample.

This chain joins TRBV7-2 to TRBJ1-5. Sequencing used blood. This sequence originates from a human donor with ulcerative colitis or Crohn's disease, or a healthy co-twin of an affected twin (not recorded which). The CDR3 sequence is CASSLETGGPQHF. Supplemented by the reference TRBV7-2 and TRBJ1-5 proteins around the CDR3, the complete variable domain is GAGVSQSPSNKVTEKGKDVELRCDPISGHTALYWYRQSLGQGLEFLIYFQGNSAPDKSGLPSDRFSAERTGGSVSTLTIQRTQQEDSAVYLCASSLETGGPQHFGDGTRLSIL.